These 5 T cell receptor beta chains were sequenced from one sample in a study of CD8+CD57+ T cells in acquired aplastic anemia. For CDR3 and TCR beta VDJ profiling, genomic DNA was the template used. MiXCR, applied by TCRdb to the reads, yields one record per CDR3 protein. Counted here are roughly 290,000 distinct CDR3 sequences, roughly 61% occurring once; the ten biggest clones make up 1% to 1.5%. Flow cytometry had shown expanded CD8+CD57+ cells in the patients chosen for sequencing. Sequencing was done on a sample of sorted CD4+, CD8+, or CD8+CD57+ T cells (not recorded which) from PBMCs. The receptors originated from a human donor with aplastic anemia.

This clonotype has just a few counts. This rearrangement joins TRBV7-3 to TRBJ2-3; 11 bases are shared with TRBD2. The CDR3 has 16 amino acids. V lost 4 bases, J lost 2 bases, and 5 bases stayed unmatched. Germline V gene sequence: CDR1 SGHTA, CDR2 FQGTGA. Written as DNA, the CDR3 is TGTGCCAGCAGCTCGGTAGCGGGGGGGGCCACAGATACGCAGTATTTT. Its protein is CASSSVAGGATDTQYF. Complete variable domain (other parts from reference TRBV7-3 and TRBJ2-3): GAGVSQTPSNKVTEKGKYVELRCDPISGHTALYWYRQSLGQGPEFLIYFQGTGAADDSGLPNDRFFAVRPEGSVSTLKIQRTERGDSAVYLCASSSVAGGATDTQYFGPGTRLTVL.

This clonotype was observed at least ten times. The CDR3 is CASRPTGPNTEAFF. CDR3 sequence (DNA): TGTGCCAGCAGACCGACAGGGCCTAACACTGAAGCTTTCTTT. This sequence joins TRBV6-1 and TRBJ1-1; TRBD1 matches at 7 bases. V lost 6 bases to trimming and J lost 2 bases; unmatched junction nucleotides: 6. Germline CDR1 and CDR2: MNHNS and SASEGT. This CDR3 comprises 14 residues.

This chain joins TRBV5-1 and TRBJ1-2; TRBD1 matches 8 bases. V was clipped by 4 bases and J by 5 bases; unmatched bases: 7. From germline, CDR1 is SGHRS and CDR2 YFSETQ. The CDR3 is 14 residues long. This chain's CDR3 is CASSGDRPGYGYTF. CDR3 bases: TGCGCCAGCAGCGGGGACAGGCCCGGGTATGGCTACACCTTC.

The chain combines TRBV7-9 with TRBJ2-7, with 10 bases that match TRBD1. V lost 3 bases to trimming and J lost 7 bases; unmatched junction nucleotides: 9. The CDR3 extends over 15 amino acids. The germline V gene has CDR1 SEHNR and CDR2 FQNEAQ (reference sequence). This chain's CDR3 is CASSLPGQGSREQYF. DNA of the CDR3: TGTGCCAGCAGCTTGCCGGGACAGGGGAGTAGAGAGCAGTACTTC.

The rearrangement uses TRBV7-2 and TRBJ1-5, with TRBD1 identical over 7 bases. The length of the CDR3 is 14 residues. CDR1 and CDR2 from the germline V gene are SGHTA and FQGNSA. With 5 bases clipped from V and 7 bases from J, the junction kept 8 bases outside the gene matches. CDR3 sequence reads: CASSVQGTEQPQHF. CDR3 nucleotide sequence: TGTGCCAGCAGCGTACAGGGGACGGAGCAGCCCCAGCATTTT.